Shown below are 18 T cell receptor beta chains from a single sample sequenced in a study of blood T cell repertoires in COVID-19. The assay was immunoSEQ multiplex PCR, and TCRdb's table has in-frame clones only and misses some. The table has about 70,000 clones, 81% seen once. The sequenced sample was peripheral blood. These receptors came from a woman aged 70-85 years with acute or convalescent COVID-19.

The chain recombines TRBV7-9 with TRBJ1-6; weak D call: TRBD1 (6 bases). CDR3 length: 15 amino acids. V gave up 1 base and J gave up 8 bases, with 12 bases separating them. Per the germline V gene, CDR1 is SEHNR and CDR2 is FQNEAQ (reference sequence). The CDR3 protein is CASSLDPGVDSPLHF. CDR3 in DNA: TGTGCCAGCAGCTTAGATCCAGGGGTAGATTCACCCCTCCACTTT.

The chain is built from TRBV11-2 and TRBJ2-7; D is possibly TRBD1 (6 bases). Trimming removed 3 bases at V and 1 base at J, with 10 bases between. The germline V gene encodes CDR1 SGHAT and CDR2 FQNNGV. The CDR3 has 14 amino acids. The chain's CDR3 is CASSLGRGSYEQYF. CDR3 DNA sequence: TGTGCCAGCAGCTTGGGCAGGGGATCCTACGAGCAGTACTTC.

This chain connects TRBV19 to TRBJ1-1, with TRBD1 as a possible D gene (6 bases). The CDR3 is made up of 15 amino acids. V was shortened by 7 bases and J by 2 bases, with 17 bases between the two germline ends. Germline CDR1 is LNHDA and CDR2 is SQIVND (reference sequence). This CDR3 is CASTPQTGGNTEAFF. The CDR3 DNA reads as TGTGCCAGTACCCCCCAGACAGGTGGTAACACTGAAGCTTTCTTT.

The genes are TRBV7-3 and TRBJ2-7; 7 bases fit TRBD2. CDR1 and CDR2 (germline): SGHTA, FQGTGA. CDR3 size: 17 residues. V lost 2 bases and J lost 0; bases outside the gene matches: 10. The DNA for the CDR3 is TGTGCCAGCAGCTTAGGCCCTGCCGGGGGGAGCTCCTACGAGCAGTACTTC. This gives the protein CASSLGPAGGSSYEQYF.

This chain connects TRBV24-1 to TRBJ1-5, with D tentatively TRBD1 (5 bases). With 5 bases removed from V and 3 bases from J, the gap between germline ends came to 10 bases. Germline-derived CDR1 and CDR2 are KGHDR and SFDVKD. The length of the CDR3 is 14 residues. This chain's CDR3 is CATSVGGANQPQHF. The CDR3, as DNA: TGTGCCACCAGTGTCGGGGGAGCCAATCAGCCCCAGCATTTT.

This chain connects TRBV7-9 to TRBJ2-7; 9 bases agree with TRBD1. Germline V gives CDR1 SEHNR, CDR2 FQNEAQ (reference sequence). The CDR3 totals 14 residues. V trimming: 0 bases; J trimming: 9 bases; junction bases outside the gene matches: 6. Written as DNA, the CDR3 is TGTGCCAGCAGCTTAGCGCGGACAGGGGAGGGGCAGTACTTC. It yields the protein CASSLARTGEGQYF.

The chain couples TRBV7-2 to TRBJ2-1; D gene uncertain. V was clipped by 5 bases and J by 5 bases, with 7 bases between them. The CDR3 has 12 amino acids. CDR1 is SGHTA and CDR2 is FQGNSA in the germline V gene. The CDR3 loop reads CASSPVHNEQFF. CDR3 in DNA: TGTGCCAGCAGCCCCGTCCACAATGAGCAGTTCTTC.

J is TRBJ1-2 and V is TRBV28; D perhaps matches TRBD1 (5 bases). Between the trimmed V and J ends, which lost 10 bases and 8 bases, there was a span of 20 bases. This CDR3 contains 13 residues. Germline CDR1 reads MDHEN; CDR2 reads SYDVKM. CDR3 bases: TGTGCCACCCTTAGGGGCGCCGTTGGCGGCTACACCTTC. Translated, it gives CATLRGAVGGYTF.

This clone has only a few counts. The chain recombines TRBV3-1 (or the pseudogene TRBV3-2) with TRBJ1-3; no clear D. Germline loops: CDR1 LGHDT, CDR2 YNNKEL (reference sequence). The CDR3 spans 16 residues. V was pared by 3 bases and J by 3 bases, with 15 bases between. CDR3 in DNA: TGTGCCAGCAGCCAGCCCCTTTCGGGAGATGGAAACACCATATATTTT. It yields the protein CASSQPLSGDGNTIYF.

CDR3 DNA: TGTGCCAGCAGCTACGGGAGTTTCGGAAATGAGCAGTTCTTC. It specifies CASSYGSFGNEQFF. The V gene is TRBV2, the J gene TRBJ2-1; D might be TRBD2 (6 bases). V was trimmed by 6 bases and J by 7 bases, leaving 16 bases between them. Germline values: CDR1 SNHLY, CDR2 FYNNEI. The length of the CDR3 is 14 residues.

This clone was observed a handful of times. V gene TRBV5-6 combines with J gene TRBJ1-1, with 10 bases identical to TRBD1. The ends lost 3 bases at V and 4 bases at J; junction bases unmatched: 9. CDR3 length equals 16 residues. CDR1 SGHDT and CDR2 YYEEEE come from the germline V gene. The CDR3 coding sequence is TGTGCCAGCAGCTCCGAGGAGGGACAGGGGCTCACTGAAGCTTTCTTT. It codes for CASSSEEGQGLTEAFF.

The rearrangement uses TRBV4-1 and TRBJ2-2; 12 bases fit TRBD2. V gave up 1 base and J gave up 0 bases; unmatched junction bases: 0. CDR3 length: 17 amino acids. CDR1 is MGHRA and CDR2 is YSYEKL in the germline V gene. CDR3 protein: CASSQGLAGANTGELFF. CDR3 bases: TGCGCCAGCAGCCAAGGACTAGCGGGAGCGAACACCGGGGAGCTGTTTTTT.

This chain links TRBV10-2 with TRBJ1-3, with TRBD1 matching 12 bases. Germline CDR1 WSHSY, CDR2 SAAADI. V lost 2 bases, J lost 4 bases, and 3 bases stayed unmatched. The CDR3 consists of 16 residues. The CDR3 DNA follows: TGCGCCAGCAGTGAGCCGGGACAGGGGGCCGGAAACACCATATATTTT. This sequence encodes CASSEPGQGAGNTIYF.

The V gene is TRBV7-8, the J gene TRBJ1-4; possibly TRBD1 for D (5 bases). This CDR3 region has 17 residues. V shed 4 bases and J shed 5 bases, with 20 bases lying between them. Germline V lookup: CDR1 SGHVS, CDR2 FQNEAQ. CDR3 DNA: TGTGCCAGCAGCTGGTTTGGGGGGGACCTCGTAAATGAAAAACTGTTTTTT. This codes for CASSWFGGDLVNEKLFF.

The chain joins TRBV28 to TRBJ2-1; possible D gene TRBD2, 6 bases. CDR1 MDHEN and CDR2 SYDVKM come from the germline V gene. The V end lost 4 bases, the J end lost 2 bases, and 12 bases lay between the germline ends. This CDR3 is 15 amino acids long. The CDR3 DNA sequence: TGTGCCAGCAGTTCCCGGGAGAAGACCTACAATGAGCAGTTCTTC. Residues: CASSSREKTYNEQFF. Full variable domain (rest looked up from reference TRBV28 and TRBJ2-1): DVKVTQSSRYLVKRTGEKVFLECVQDMDHENMFWYRQDPGLGLRLIYFSYDVKMKEKGDIPEGYSVSREKKERFSLILESASTNQTSMYLCASSSREKTYNEQFFGPGTRLTVL.

The chain uses TRBV10-3 and TRBJ1-1; no definite D call. The CDR3 has 14 residues. Per germline, CDR1 ENHRY and CDR2 SYGVKD. Deletions cut 0 bases from V and 1 base from J, with 6 bases between. CDR3 DNA: TGTGCCATCAGTGAGTCAACGGGGAACACTGAAGCTTTCTTT. It yields the protein CAISESTGNTEAFF.

The chain has TRBV24-1 and TRBJ2-4; 9 positions match TRBD1. V lost 3 bases and J lost 6; bases outside the gene matches: 17. The germline V gene encodes CDR1 KGHDR and CDR2 SFDVKD. The CDR3 has 19 amino acids. The CDR3 loop reads CATSDIRGDRVVEGNIQYF. In nucleotides, the CDR3 is TGTGCCACCAGTGATATCAGGGGGGACAGGGTTGTAGAGGGAAACATTCAGTACTTC.

The chain uses TRBV18 and TRBJ1-1, with 7 bases lining up with TRBD1. Per germline, CDR1 KGHSH and CDR2 LQKENI. Trimming at V came to 1 base and at J to 1 base, leaving 6 bases not matched to a gene. The CDR3 length is 16 residues. In DNA form, the CDR3 reads TGTGCCAGCTCACCACGGACGACAGGGAGGAACACTGAAGCTTTCTTT. Residues: CASSPRTTGRNTEAFF. Drawing the rest from reference TRBV18 and TRBJ1-1, the complete variable domain is NAGVMQNPRHLVRRRGQEARLRCSPMKGHSHVYWYRQLPEEGLKFMVYLQKENIIDESGMPKERFSAEFPKEGPSILRIQQVVRGDSAAYFCASSPRTTGRNTEAFFGQGTRLTVV.